A single sample gave rise to the 3 T cell receptor beta chains below, sequenced in a study of blood T cell repertoires in COVID-19. Here immunoSEQ multiplex PCR was the method, and the copy in TCRdb shows in-frame clones only, minus some. The sample records fewer than 350,000 clones, approximately 80% being singletons. What was sequenced was peripheral blood. The origin of the receptors is a woman aged 60 to 75 with active or convalescent COVID-19.

This clone came up a few times. This chain links TRBV29-1 with TRBJ1-2; D call uncertain. CDR1 is SQVTM, CDR2 ANQGSEA, per germline. V was clipped by 7 bases and J by 4 bases, with 19 bases between them. There are 14 residues in the CDR3. This CDR3 is CSALGGSPPYGYTF. DNA of the CDR3: TGCAGCGCTCTGGGCGGGAGCCCTCCCTATGGCTACACCTTC.

The chain uses TRBV2 and TRBJ1-2; D might be TRBD1 (6 bases). The V end was cut by 7 bases, the J end by 8 bases, with 17 bases between. Looked up from germline, CDR1 is SNHLY and CDR2 is FYNNEI. The CDR3 consists of 13 residues. The CDR3 DNA reads as TGTGCCAGCACCCCCCAGGGGCAGTTCGGCTACACCTTC. Protein product: CASTPQGQFGYTF.

The chain employs TRBV6-5 and TRBJ1-1, with 7 bases identical to TRBD1. The germline V gene has CDR1 MNHEY and CDR2 SVGAGI. This CDR3 has 16 amino acids. J was trimmed by 1 base and V by 0 bases; bases with no gene match: 5. The CDR3 sequence: CASSYSSSGGNTEAFF. The CDR3, as DNA: TGTGCCAGCAGTTACTCGAGCTCAGGGGGGAACACTGAAGCTTTCTTT.